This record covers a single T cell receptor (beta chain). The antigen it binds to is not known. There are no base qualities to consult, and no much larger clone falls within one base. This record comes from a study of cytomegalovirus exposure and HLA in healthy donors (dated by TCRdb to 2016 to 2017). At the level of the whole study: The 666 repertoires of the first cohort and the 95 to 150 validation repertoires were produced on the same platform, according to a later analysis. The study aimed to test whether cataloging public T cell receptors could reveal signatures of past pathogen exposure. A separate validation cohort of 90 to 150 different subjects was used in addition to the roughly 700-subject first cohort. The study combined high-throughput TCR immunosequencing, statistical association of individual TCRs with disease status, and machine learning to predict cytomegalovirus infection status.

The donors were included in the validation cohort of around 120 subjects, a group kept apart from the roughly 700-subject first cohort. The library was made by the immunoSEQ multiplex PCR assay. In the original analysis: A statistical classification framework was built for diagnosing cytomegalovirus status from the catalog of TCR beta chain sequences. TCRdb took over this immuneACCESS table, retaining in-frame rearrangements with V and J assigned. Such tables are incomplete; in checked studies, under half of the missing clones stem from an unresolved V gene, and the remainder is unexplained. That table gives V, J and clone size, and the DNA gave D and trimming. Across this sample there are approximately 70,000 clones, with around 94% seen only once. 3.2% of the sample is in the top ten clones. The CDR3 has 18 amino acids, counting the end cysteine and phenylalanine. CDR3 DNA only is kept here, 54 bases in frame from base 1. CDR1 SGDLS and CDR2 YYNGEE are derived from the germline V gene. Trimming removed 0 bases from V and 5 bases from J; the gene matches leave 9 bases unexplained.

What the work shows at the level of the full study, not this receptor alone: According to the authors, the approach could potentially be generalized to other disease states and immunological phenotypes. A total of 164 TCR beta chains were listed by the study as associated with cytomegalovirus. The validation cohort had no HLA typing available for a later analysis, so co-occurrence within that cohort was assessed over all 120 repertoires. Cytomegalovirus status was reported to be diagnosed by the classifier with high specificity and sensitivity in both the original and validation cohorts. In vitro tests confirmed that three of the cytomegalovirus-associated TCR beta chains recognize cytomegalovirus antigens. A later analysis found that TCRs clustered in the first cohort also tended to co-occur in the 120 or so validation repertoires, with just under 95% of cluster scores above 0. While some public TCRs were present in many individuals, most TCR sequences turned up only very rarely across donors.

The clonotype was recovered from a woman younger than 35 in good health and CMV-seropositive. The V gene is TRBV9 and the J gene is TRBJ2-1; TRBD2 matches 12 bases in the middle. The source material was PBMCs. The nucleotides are TGTGCCAGCAGCGTAGACCCTCTACTAGCGGGAGGTAACAATGAGCAGTTCTTC. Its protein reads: CASSVDPLLAGGNNEQFF.